What follows is one T cell receptor beta chain and its context. Its antigen remains unknown. CDR3 length equals 14 residues. The germline CDR1 and CDR2 sequences are DFQATT and SNEGSKA (reference sequence). V gave up 5 bases and J gave up 1 base, with 15 bases separating them. The sample is drawn from a study of vaccination and CD4 T cells after COVID-19. Study details: The authors gave control cultures a CEFX pool, an HIV-1 Nef pool, or no peptide.

The Oncomine TCR Beta short-read assay sequenced DNA from cultured CD4+ T cells. One entry per CDR3 protein, called by TCRdb with MiXCR from the PCR reads. The data show about 27,000 distinct CDR3 sequences, approximately 66% seen once. Treatment given: approximately 11-day PBMC culture with coronavirus spike peptide pools or control peptides (ViraFEST assay). Cells were cultured for nine to eleven days, and then CD4+ T cells were isolated by negative selection. The chain has TRBV20-1 and TRBJ2-7; tentative D call: TRBD1 (5 bases). The TCR was taken from a human donor who received a COVID-19 vaccine. The sample here was CD4+ T cells from blood, cultured in vitro, taken after SARS-CoV-2 vaccination. The chain's CDR3 is CSAETVQGSYEQYF. DNA of the CDR3: TGCAGTGCTGAGACGGTTCAGGGTTCCTACGAGCAGTACTTC.